A selection of T cell receptor beta chains follows, all from one sample in a study of CD8+CD57+ T cells in acquired aplastic anemia. TCRdb reprocessed the reads via MiXCR and lists one record per CDR3 protein. Of 180,000 or so distinct CDR3 sequences listed, approximately 48% are singletons. The source material was sorted CD4+, CD8+, or CD8+CD57+ T cells (not recorded which) from PBMCs. The receptor source for this set is a human donor with aplastic anemia. The CDR3 runs from the conserved cysteine through the conserved F or W. D genes are given only for firm matches. The size entry is marked missing in some rows and otherwise reads once, few, many or a size class.

D gene	clone size	V gene	J gene	CDR3 protein	CDR3 DNA
-	-	TRBV5-1	TRBJ2-3	CASSLDRSTDTQYF	TGCGCCAGCAGCTTGGACAGGAGCACAGATACGCAGTATTTT
-	-	TRBV2	TRBJ2-1	CASSELGKGNEQFF	TGTGCCAGCAGTGAACTAGGGAAGGGCAATGAGCAGTTCTTC
TRBD2	-	TRBV6-1	TRBJ2-5	CASRPNERERETQYF	TGTGCCAGCAGACCCAACGAGCGGGAGAGAGAGACCCAGTACTTC
TRBD2	many	TRBV20-1	TRBJ2-1	CSASRSGSDLNEQFF	TGCAGTGCTTCCCGTAGCGGGAGTGACTTAAATGAGCAGTTCTTC
TRBD1	-	TRBV29-1	TRBJ2-7	CSVETNRGTGEQYF	TGCAGCGTTGAGACAAACAGGGGAACGGGCGAGCAGTACTTC
TRBD1	-	TRBV7-9	TRBJ1-1	CASSRSVGDSPTEAFF	TGTGCCAGCAGCAGGAGCGTAGGGGACAGTCCCACTGAAGCTTTCTTT
TRBD2	-	TRBV14	TRBJ2-2	CASSHLSGGATTGELFF	TGTGCCAGCAGCCACCTTAGCGGGGGGGCAACCACCGGGGAGCTGTTTTTT
-	-	TRBV7-2	TRBJ2-7	CASSFGPSYGQYF	TGTGCCAGCAGCTTCGGGCCTTCCTACGGGCAGTACTTC
-	-	TRBV5-5	TRBJ1-1	CASSLPDTEAFF	TGTGCCAGCAGCTTACCAGACACTGAAGCTTTCTTT
-	few	TRBV29-1	TRBJ1-1	CSVKTATNTEAFF	TGCAGCGTTAAGACCGCTACGAACACTGAAGCTTTCTTT
-	many	TRBV13	TRBJ2-3	CASSLSQTRSTDTQYF	TGTGCCAGCAGCTTATCCCAGACTAGAAGCACAGATACGCAGTATTTT
TRBD2	-	TRBV10-3	TRBJ2-7	CAISPIPLAGVSSYEQYF	TGTGCCATCAGTCCAATTCCTCTCGCGGGGGTAAGCTCCTACGAGCAGTACTTC
-	-	TRBV7-9	TRBJ2-5	CASSQTSRGKTQYF	TGTGCCAGCAGCCAGACTAGCAGGGGGAAGACCCAGTACTTC
-	many	TRBV27	TRBJ2-6	CASTPPLEGGGANVLTF	TGTGCCAGCACTCCCCCACTGGAGGGCGGCGGGGCCAACGTCCTGACTTTC
-	few	TRBV9	TRBJ2-2	CASSPAFRSAGLTGELFF	TGTGCCAGCAGCCCAGCTTTCCGTTCTGCGGGGTTGACCGGGGAGCTGTTTTTT
TRBD2	-	TRBV9	TRBJ2-3	CATSDPGLAATDTQYF	TGTGCCACCAGTGACCCGGGACTAGCGGCCACAGATACGCAGTATTTT
-	many	TRBV19	TRBJ2-7	CASSMSRGYEQYF	TGTGCCAGTAGTATGAGCCGGGGCTACGAGCAGTACTTC
-	-	TRBV24-1	TRBJ1-5	CATSDSRTDPNQPQHF	TGTGCCACCAGCGATTCCCGGACAGACCCCAATCAGCCCCAGCATTTT
-	few	TRBV6-1	TRBJ1-2	CASSLQGYYGYTF	TGTGCCAGCAGTCTGCAAGGGTACTATGGCTACACCTTC
-	-	TRBV20-1	TRBJ1-1	CSAAMAERYTEAFF	TGCAGTGCCGCGATGGCTGAACGGTACACTGAAGCTTTCTTT
-	-	TRBV29-1	TRBJ2-7	CSGSRGSYEQYF	TGCAGCGGGTCCAGGGGATCCTACGAGCAGTACTTC
-	-	TRBV2	TRBJ2-7	CASSLQGTDEQYF	TGTGCCAGCAGTCTACAGGGAACGGACGAGCAGTACTTC
-	-	TRBV20-1	TRBJ2-1	CSARDGGGTYNEQFF	TGCAGTGCTAGAGATGGTGGCGGGACCTACAATGAGCAGTTCTTC
TRBD2	-	TRBV2	TRBJ2-1	CASSETSGRYEQFF	TGTGCCAGCAGTGAAACTAGCGGGAGGTATGAGCAGTTCTTC
-	few	TRBV10-3	TRBJ1-2	CAISSPIGYTF	TGTGCCATCAGTAGCCCTATTGGCTACACCTTC
-	many	TRBV6-1	TRBJ2-6	CASSDRYVLTF	TGTGCCAGCAGTGACCGGTACGTCCTGACTTTC
-	-	TRBV15	TRBJ2-7	CATSKDRSYSYEQYF	TGTGCCACCAGCAAAGATCGGAGCTACTCCTACGAGCAGTACTTC
-	few	TRBV15	TRBJ1-2	CATSRDPRDHYGYTF	TGTGCCACCAGCAGAGACCCCCGGGATCATTATGGCTACACCTTC
-	-	TRBV19	TRBJ2-5	CASSPPGGLAETQYF	TGTGCCAGTAGTCCCCCCGGGGGGCTGGCAGAGACCCAGTACTTC
-	once	TRBV9	TRBJ1-2	CASTPQDRYGYTF	TGTGCCAGCACCCCACAGGACCGCTATGGCTACACCTTC
TRBD1	many	TRBV5-6	TRBJ1-2	CASSLLQGANYGYTF	TGTGCCAGCAGCTTGCTTCAGGGGGCGAACTATGGCTACACCTTC
TRBD1	many	TRBV5-1	TRBJ1-6	CASSLAGTENSPLHF	TGTGCCAGCAGCTTAGCCGGGACAGAGAATTCACCCCTCCACTTT
-	-	TRBV20-1	TRBJ1-2	CSAREQGHYGYTF	TGCAGTGCTAGAGAACAAGGGCATTATGGCTACACCTTC
-	few	TRBV27	TRBJ2-3	CASKGAATDTQYF	TGTGCCAGCAAAGGGGCCGCCACAGATACGCAGTATTTT
TRBD2	-	TRBV24-1	TRBJ2-7	CATSGGGSSYEQYF	TGTGCCACCAGTGGGGGGGGGAGCTCCTACGAGCAGTACTTC
-	-	TRBV6-1	TRBJ2-1	CASTRGVKAPQFF	TGTGCCAGCACCCGCGGGGTTAAAGCCCCGCAGTTCTTC
-	-	TRBV15	TRBJ1-4	CATSENIATNEKLFF	TGTGCCACCAGCGAAAATATTGCAACTAATGAAAAACTGTTTTTT
TRBD1	-	TRBV29-1	TRBJ1-2	CSVYDSGQGFSNYGYTF	TGCAGCGTATACGACTCGGGACAGGGCTTTTCAAACTATGGCTACACCTTC
-	many	TRBV5-6	TRBJ1-3	CASSTGFAGNTIYF	TGTGCCAGCAGCACAGGGTTTGCTGGAAACACCATATATTTT
TRBD2	many	TRBV5-4	TRBJ2-1	CASSLGLAGGSYNEQFF	TGTGCCAGCAGCTTGGGGCTAGCGGGAGGCTCCTACAATGAGCAGTTCTTC
TRBD1	-	TRBV20-1	TRBJ2-7	CSAATGGEQYF	TGCAGTGCAGCTACAGGGGGCGAGCAGTACTTC
TRBD1	many	TRBV20-1	TRBJ2-2	CSAQDRDGNTGELFF	TGCAGTGCTCAGGACAGGGACGGGAACACCGGGGAGCTGTTTTTT
TRBD2	many	TRBV6-5	TRBJ2-2	CASSYGGAGELFF	TGTGCCAGCAGTTACGGGGGGGCCGGGGAGCTGTTTTTT
TRBD2	-	TRBV2	TRBJ2-3	CASSSLPPGLGADTQYF	TGTGCCAGCAGTTCTTTACCCCCGGGACTAGGGGCAGATACGCAGTATTTT
-	-	TRBV7-9	TRBJ2-1	CASSSGARQFF	TGTGCCAGCAGCTCAGGGGCACGCCAGTTCTTC
TRBD2	-	TRBV19	TRBJ2-3	CASTVKGLGADTQYF	TGTGCCAGTACCGTCAAGGGACTAGGCGCAGATACGCAGTATTTT
-	-	TRBV13	TRBJ2-5	CASSRGLGARETQYF	TGTGCCAGCAGCCGCGGATTAGGGGCACGGGAGACCCAGTACTTC
-	many	TRBV9	TRBJ1-3	CASSVTAQPYSGNTIYF	TGTGCCAGCAGCGTAACAGCACAGCCCTACTCTGGAAACACCATATATTTT
TRBD1	many	TRBV12-3/TRBV12-4	TRBJ2-1	CASSFGPGQGFNEQFF	TGTGCCAGCAGTTTCGGCCCGGGACAGGGTTTCAATGAGCAGTTCTTC
-	once	TRBV15	TRBJ1-6	CATSPMKGSGSPLHF	TGTGCCACCAGCCCCATGAAGGGTTCAGGATCACCCCTCCACTTT
-	once	TRBV12-3/TRBV12-4	TRBJ1-1	CASSSRGIRTEAFF	TGTGCCAGCAGCTCCCGGGGGATTCGCACTGAAGCTTTCTTT
-	-	TRBV12-3/TRBV12-4	TRBJ1-1	CASRLGTAAFF	TGTGCCAGCAGGCTAGGGACGGCAGCTTTCTTT
-	many	TRBV3-1	TRBJ1-1	CASSQANTEAFF	TGTGCCAGCAGCCAAGCGAACACTGAAGCTTTCTTT
-	few	TRBV15	TRBJ1-6	CATSSSFNSPLHF	TGTGCCACCAGCTCCTCCTTTAATTCACCCCTCCACTTT
-	-	TRBV20-1	TRBJ1-1	CSATEAFF	TGCAGTGCAACCGAAGCTTTCTTT
-	-	TRBV20-1	TRBJ2-1	CSAVAGARDEQFF	TGCAGTGCTGTGGCAGGGGCGCGCGATGAGCAGTTCTTC
-	once	TRBV6-1	TRBJ1-5	CASSPVDSNQPQHF	TGTGCCAGCAGTCCCGTAGATAGCAATCAGCCCCAGCATTTT